These 32 T cell receptor beta chains came from one sample sequenced in a study of graft-versus-host responses after intestinal transplantation. Method: immunoSEQ multiplex PCR; TCRdb's copy keeps in-frame clones and lacks some. This table holds about 47,000 clones, approximately 92% found once. The starting material was PBMCs, obtained 750 to 800 days after a first intestinal transplant, on the day of a second. The receptors here all came from a human patient who received an intestinal transplant, so some T cells may come from the graft donor.

This clone occurred once. At one end, the junction sequence differs from germline, possibly due to a read error. The J gene is TRBJ2-1, the V gene TRBV7-2; D ambiguous. The germline V gene has CDR1 SGHTA and CDR2 FQGNSA. The length of the CDR3 is 13 residues. This chain's CDR3 is CASSRASHNEQFF. The CDR3 DNA reads as TGTGCCAGCAGCCGGGCCTCCCACAATGAGCAGTTCTTC.

This clone came up once. The CDR3 sequence is CASSLGLAGNEQFF. CDR3 bases: TGTGCCAGCAGCTTAGGGCTAGCGGGAAATGAGCAGTTCTTC. This rearrangement joins TRBV7-9 to TRBJ2-1, with TRBD2 matching over 9 bases. Losses at the gene ends were 1 base for V and 7 bases for J; bases not matched to a gene: 2. Germline V gene data show CDR1 as SEHNR and CDR2 as FQNEAQ (reference sequence). This CDR3 spans 14 amino acids.

This chain connects TRBV13 to TRBJ2-3; tentatively, D is TRBD2 (6 bases). V was pared by 0 bases and J by 5 bases, with 12 bases between. CDR1 and CDR2 from the germline V gene are PRHDT and FYEKMQ (reference sequence). The CDR3 length is 15 residues. CDR3 region: CASSLGGAGGDTQYF. CDR3 bases: TGTGCCAGCAGCTTAGGCGGGGCCGGGGGAGATACGCAGTATTTT.

The V call is TRBV5-4, the J call TRBJ2-2; a possible D gene is TRBD2 (5 bases). V lost 0 bases and J lost 4, with 13 bases in between. Germline values: CDR1 SGHNT, CDR2 YYREEE (reference sequence). CDR3 size: 16 residues. In nucleotides, the CDR3 is TGTGCCAGCAGCTTGGGACTATCCCCGGGCACCGGGGAGCTGTTTTTT. Its translation: CASSLGLSPGTGELFF.

The chain is built from TRBV5-7 and TRBJ2-1; maybe TRBD2 (6 bases). TRBV5-7 is an open reading frame, and its role is uncertain. The V gene lost 5 bases and the J gene lost 5 bases, with 20 bases spanning the gap. This CDR3 is 16 amino acids long. Here the CDR3 DNA reads TGTGCCAGCAGGACCCCTTTGGGGAGGTTCCACAATGAGCAGTTCTTC. Residues: CASRTPLGRFHNEQFF.

For the CDR3, the DNA is TGTGCCAGCATCCCTGGGGGGGCCAATGAAAAACTGTTTTTT. Translating gives CASIPGGANEKLFF. This chain links TRBV28 with TRBJ1-4; perhaps TRBD1 as D (6 bases). The germline gives CDR1 MDHEN, CDR2 SYDVKM. The length of the CDR3 is 14 residues. V gave up 7 bases and J gave up 5 bases, with 14 bases separating them.

The chain joins TRBV11-3 to TRBJ2-3, with D uncertain. This CDR3 is 14 amino acids long. Trimming shortened V by 2 bases and J by 2 bases, and 8 bases separated the two germline ends. Germline V CDR1 and CDR2: SGHNT, YENEEA. As DNA, the CDR3 is TGTGCCAGCAGCTTAAATCAGTACACAGATACGCAGTATTTT. Amino acid sequence: CASSLNQYTDTQYF.

The J gene is TRBJ1-2, the V gene TRBV6-6; D gene ambiguous. V lost 10 bases, J lost 0 bases, and 21 bases lay in between. The CDR3 is 16 amino acids. CDR1 and CDR2 (germline): MNHNY, SVGAGI (reference sequence). The CDR3 coding sequence is TGTGCCACCCGGGAGTCAGTTGGTAGAACTAACTATGGCTACACCTTC. It translates to CATRESVGRTNYGYTF.

In nucleotides, the CDR3 is TGTGCCAGCAGCTTACCTAGTGCCCACAATGAGCAGTTCTTC. It codes for CASSLPSAHNEQFF. J is TRBJ2-1 and V is TRBV5-4; D remains unclear. The CDR3 is made up of 14 amino acids. CDR1 and CDR2 (germline): SGHNT, YYREEE (reference sequence). The V gene lost 2 bases and the J gene lost 5 bases, with 11 bases spanning the gap.

The chain couples TRBV6-5 to TRBJ2-7; D unresolved. V was pared by 2 bases and J by 1 base, with 6 bases between. CDR1 is MNHEY, CDR2 SVGAGI, per germline. The CDR3 spans 13 residues. The CDR3: CASSYTTSYEQYF. CDR3 sequence (DNA): TGTGCCAGCAGTTACACAACATCCTACGAGCAGTACTTC.

The J gene is TRBJ1-4, the V gene TRBV29-1, with 7 bases that match TRBD1. V dropped 7 bases and J dropped 6; count of bases not matched to a gene: 8. CDR3 length: 13 amino acids. Germline CDR1 reads SQVTM; CDR2 reads ANQGSEA. This CDR3 is CSARQGRDEKLFF. CDR3 DNA sequence: TGCAGCGCAAGACAGGGACGGGATGAAAAACTGTTTTTT.

The V gene is TRBV6-1, the J gene TRBJ1-1, with 7 positions matching TRBD1. V lost 6 bases and J lost 4; bases outside the gene matches: 5. Germline V gene sequence: CDR1 MNHNS, CDR2 SASEGT. The CDR3 runs 13 residues. CDR3 region: CASSKTGFTEAFF. CDR3 in DNA: TGTGCCAGCAGCAAGACAGGGTTCACTGAAGCTTTCTTT.

The count of this clone is one. The chain uses TRBV30 and TRBJ2-7; D perhaps matches TRBD2 (5 bases). CDR1 is GTSNPN, CDR2 SVGIG, per germline (reference sequence). Trimming stripped 2 bases from V and 0 bases from J, with 8 bases between. This CDR3 region has 13 residues. CDR3 DNA sequence: TGTGCCTGGAGTCGCGGGCTCTCCTACGAGCAGTACTTC. This gives the protein CAWSRGLSYEQYF. Full variable domain (outside the CDR3, taken from reference TRBV30 and TRBJ2-7): SQTIHQWPATLVQPVGSPLSLECTVEGTSNPNLYWYRQAAGRGLQLLFYSVGIGQISSEVPQNLSASRPQDRQFILSSKKLLLSDSGFYLCAWSRGLSYEQYFGPGTRLTVT.

The V gene is TRBV2, the J gene TRBJ1-4; a weak D match, TRBD1 (6 bases). The CDR3 consists of 15 residues. Germline loops: CDR1 SNHLY, CDR2 FYNNEI. Deletions cut 5 bases from V and 0 bases from J, with 10 bases between. The DNA of the CDR3 is TGTGCCAGCAGTCGACAGGTGGCAACTAATGAAAAACTGTTTTTT. This encodes CASSRQVATNEKLFF. Full variable domain (remainder filled in from reference TRBV2 and TRBJ1-4): EPEVTQTPSHQVTQMGQEVILRCVPISNHLYFYWYRQILGQKVEFLVSFYNNEISEKSEIFDDQFSVERPDGSNFTLKIRSTKLEDSAMYFCASSRQVATNEKLFFGSGTQLSVL.

The chain employs TRBV30 and TRBJ2-3; TRBD2 matches 9 bases. V shed 3 bases and J 1 base; nucleotides not matched to a gene: 2. The CDR3 contains 14 residues. The germline CDR1 and CDR2 sequences are GTSNPN and SVGIG (reference sequence). The CDR3 is CAWSQREGTDTQYF. CDR3 DNA: TGTGCCTGGAGCCAGCGGGAGGGCACAGATACGCAGTATTTT.

Only one count was recorded for this clone. This chain uses TRBV4-1 with TRBJ1-1; a possible D gene is TRBD1 (5 bases). V was clipped by 2 bases and J by 5 bases, with 21 bases between them. CDR3 length equals 17 residues. Looked up from germline, CDR1 is MGHRA and CDR2 is YSYEKL. The CDR3 sequence is CASSQHHRREMGTEAFF. CDR3 in DNA: TGCGCCAGCAGCCAACATCACAGGAGGGAGATGGGTACTGAAGCTTTCTTT.

The CDR3 DNA reads TGTGCCAGTAGTCCCCACAGGGTGGGAGCTGAGCAGTTCTTC. Amino acids: CASSPHRVGAEQFF. V gene TRBV19 combines with J gene TRBJ2-1; D might be TRBD1 (6 bases). The germline V gene has CDR1 LNHDA and CDR2 SQIVND (reference sequence). This CDR3 region has 14 residues. V was cut by 5 bases and J by 9 bases, with 17 bases left in between.

V and J are TRBV27 and TRBJ2-7; no reliable D call. Trimming took off 5 bases at V and 2 bases at J, with 13 bases between the two ends. Germline values: CDR1 MNHEY, CDR2 SMNVEV (reference sequence). The CDR3 contains 14 residues. CDR3 protein: CASSTIQSPYEQYF. In DNA, the CDR3 is TGTGCCAGCAGTACGATACAGTCCCCCTACGAGCAGTACTTC.

The chain couples TRBV19 to TRBJ2-2; D call uncertain. Germline V gene lookup returns CDR1 LNHDA and CDR2 SQIVND (reference sequence). V was shortened by 1 base and J by 4 bases, with 7 bases between the two germline ends. This CDR3 is 14 amino acids long. CDR3 in DNA: TGTGCCAGTAGTATAGGTACAGCCACCGGGGAGCTGTTTTTT. Residues: CASSIGTATGELFF.

This clone was recorded once. The gene calls are TRBV19 and TRBJ2-1, with D perhaps matching TRBD1 or TRBD2 (7 bases each). The germline V gene has CDR1 LNHDA and CDR2 SQIVND (reference sequence). This CDR3 has 18 amino acids. Trimming stripped 1 base from V and 4 bases from J, with 20 bases between. For the CDR3, the DNA is TGTGCCAGTAGTATAGGTCCGAGCTGGGAGGGGGCTTACAATGAGCAGTTCTTC. The encoded protein is CASSIGPSWEGAYNEQFF.

V usage is TRBV18 and J usage is TRBJ1-2, with no clear D. In germline, CDR1 is KGHSH, CDR2 LQKENI. The CDR3 totals 16 residues. V shed 2 bases and J shed 3 bases, with 16 bases lying between them. The CDR3, as DNA: TGTGCCAGCTCACCAGCAGGCCGTTCTGGGGACTATGGCTACACCTTC. This codes for CASSPAGRSGDYGYTF.

This clone showed up just once. The chain uses TRBV27 and TRBJ2-7; the D gene is possibly TRBD1 (6 bases). V gave up 5 bases and J gave up 6 bases, with 14 bases separating them. The CDR3 loop spans 13 amino acids. Germline-derived CDR1 and CDR2 are MNHEY and SMNVEV (reference sequence). DNA of the CDR3: TGTGCCAGCAGTGTCCGGGACATCATCGAGCAGTACTTC. Amino acid sequence: CASSVRDIIEQYF.

The chain recombines TRBV11-3 with TRBJ2-1; TRBD2 agrees at 11 bases. V was clipped by 5 bases and J by 5 bases; unmatched bases: 5. Per the germline V gene, CDR1 is SGHNT and CDR2 is YENEEA. This CDR3 has 15 residues. The CDR3 bases are TGTGCCAGCAGCCCAACTAGCGGGAGCAACAATGAGCAGTTCTTC. Its translation: CASSPTSGSNNEQFF.

The chain has TRBV18 and TRBJ2-3; 12 bases are a match to TRBD2. With 1 base clipped from V and 1 base from J, the junction kept 6 bases outside the gene matches. The CDR3 consists of 18 residues. Germline CDR1 KGHSH, CDR2 LQKENI. DNA for the CDR3: TGTGCCAGCTCACCACGGCTAGCGGGAGGGCCGGGCACAGATACGCAGTATTTT. This codes for CASSPRLAGGPGTDTQYF.

This clone occurred once. The same CDR3 can be traced to other DNA sequences in this sample. The rearrangement joins TRBV18 to TRBJ2-5; 8 nucleotides agree with TRBD1. CDR1 is KGHSH, CDR2 LQKENI, per germline. With V trimmed by 6 bases and J by 2 bases, 2 bases remained unmatched. This CDR3 contains 13 residues. CDR3 DNA: TGTGCCAGCTCCGGGACAGGTCAAGAGACCCAGTACTTC. This sequence encodes CASSGTGQETQYF.

This clone was recorded only once. The CDR3 nucleotides read TGCGCCAGCAGCTTGGATCAGGGGCGGCAGTACGAGCAGTACTTC. Its translation is CASSLDQGRQYEQYF. The J gene is TRBJ2-7, the V gene TRBV5-1, with D maybe TRBD1 (6 bases). This CDR3 contains 15 residues. The germline CDR1 and CDR2 sequences are SGHRS and YFSETQ. V was clipped by 0 bases and J by 4 bases, with 14 bases between them.

The chain recombines TRBV29-1 with TRBJ2-7, with D perhaps matching TRBD1 or TRBD2 (5 bases each). V dropped 6 bases and J dropped 4 bases, with 25 bases sitting between them. Germline V gives CDR1 SQVTM, CDR2 ANQGSEA. The CDR3 covers 16 residues. CDR3 sequence reads: CSVVKGREASLYEQYF. The DNA of the CDR3 is TGCAGCGTCGTGAAGGGACGGGAAGCTTCGCTATACGAGCAGTACTTC.

The V call is TRBV4-2, the J call TRBJ2-3; 8 bases match TRBD2. Germline V lookup: CDR1 LGHNA, CDR2 YNFKEQ. J lost 4 bases, V lost 0 bases, and 6 bases had no gene match. The CDR3 totals 16 residues. The CDR3 DNA reads TGTGCCAGCAGCCAAGAGGGTAGCGGGATGCCAGATACGCAGTATTTT. Translated: CASSQEGSGMPDTQYF.

This clone was picked up a small number of times. This chain connects TRBV4-1 to TRBJ1-4; D is unresolved. Germline V lookup: CDR1 MGHRA, CDR2 YSYEKL. Trimming cost V 2 bases and J 5 bases, with 12 bases left between them. The CDR3 runs to 15 residues. The CDR3 sequence: CASSQSSQLNEKLFF. CDR3 nucleotides: TGCGCCAGCAGCCAATCTTCCCAGTTGAATGAAAAACTGTTTTTT.

This rearrangement joins TRBV4-2 to TRBJ2-2, with no clear D. The length of the CDR3 is 12 residues. Germline loops: CDR1 LGHNA, CDR2 YNFKEQ. Deletions cut 2 bases from V and 6 bases from J, with 4 bases between. The CDR3 sequence is CASSQQSGELFF. The CDR3 coding sequence is TGTGCCAGCAGCCAACAATCCGGGGAGCTGTTTTTT.

The rearrangement links TRBV7-8 to TRBJ1-1, with D possibly matching TRBD1 (5 bases). With 0 bases removed from V and 1 base from J, the gap between germline ends came to 12 bases. CDR3 length: 16 amino acids. CDR1 and CDR2 from the germline V gene are SGHVS and FQNEAQ. This chain's CDR3 is CASSLALQGGNTEAFF. As DNA, the CDR3 is TGTGCCAGCAGCTTAGCGCTGCAGGGAGGGAACACTGAAGCTTTCTTT.

The V and J genes are TRBV7-8 and TRBJ2-3, with D unresolved. With 0 bases removed from V and 2 bases from J, the gap between germline ends came to 6 bases. The length of the CDR3 is 14 residues. Germline CDR1 SGHVS, CDR2 FQNEAQ. The CDR3 spells CASSLALSTDTQYF. In DNA, the CDR3 is TGTGCCAGCAGCTTAGCTCTTTCCACAGATACGCAGTATTTT.